Presented here are 26 T cell receptor beta chains from one specimen sequenced in a study of T cells in Graves' hyperthyroidism and ophthalmopathy. The TCR beta CDR3 regions underwent amplification using RNA transcripts as the source. HTBI primers were used for first-round RT-PCR of the TCR CDR3. TCRdb ran MiXCR on the multiplex PCR reads and lists one entry per CDR3 protein. Of about 180,000 distinct CDR3 sequences listed, about a sixth are singletons. Sequencing used blood. All receptors come from a woman between 45 and 60 years old with Graves' hyperthyroidism.

This chain uses TRBV5-1 with TRBJ2-3; 13 positions match TRBD2. Germline CDR1 and CDR2: SGHRS and YFSETQ. The CDR3 extends over 16 amino acids. V shed 5 bases and J 2 bases; nucleotides not matched to a gene: 5. CDR3 nucleotides: TGCGCCAGCAGGGAGACTAGCGGGAGGTTCACAGATACGCAGTATTTT. It specifies CASRETSGRFTDTQYF.

CDR3 DNA sequence: TGCGCCAGCAGCGCTTTGGAGACCAAAAACATTCAGTACTTC. Its protein product is CASSALETKNIQYF. The rearrangement uses TRBV4-3 and TRBJ2-4; D uncertain. V was shortened by 5 bases and J by 2 bases, with 10 bases between the two germline ends. The CDR3 extends over 14 amino acids. Per the germline V gene, CDR1 is LGHNA and CDR2 is YSLEER.

This chain uses TRBV19 with TRBJ1-2, with D perhaps TRBD1 (6 bases). The CDR3 spans 14 residues. The V gene's germline CDR1 is LNHDA and CDR2 SQIVND (reference sequence). V gave up 9 bases and J gave up 2 bases, with 16 bases separating them. The CDR3 bases are TGTGCCAGCGCGCAGGGTAGGGGGAACTATGGCTACACCTTC. This translates into CASAQGRGNYGYTF.

V gene TRBV3-1 combines with J gene TRBJ2-4, with 10 bases fitting TRBD1. The CDR3 contains 16 residues. V trimming: 3 bases; J trimming: 8 bases; junction bases outside the gene matches: 10. CDR1 and CDR2 from the germline V gene are LGHDT and YNNKEL (reference sequence). The CDR3: CASSQIDRGREDIQYF. The DNA for the CDR3 is TGTGCCAGCAGCCAGATCGACAGGGGGCGTGAAGACATTCAGTACTTC. The variable domain in full, with the rest retrieved from reference TRBV3-1 and TRBJ2-4, is DTAVSQTPKYLVTQMGNDKSIKCEQNLGHDTMYWYKQDSKKFLKIMFSYNNKELIINETVPNRFSPKSPDKAHLNLHINSLELGDSAVYFCASSQIDRGREDIQYFGAGTRLSVL.

This clonotype was seen only a few times. This rearrangement joins TRBV11-2 to TRBJ2-1; possibly TRBD2 for D (6 bases). Germline CDR1 is SGHAT and CDR2 is FQNNGV. The length of the CDR3 is 12 residues. V was trimmed by 8 bases and J by 10 bases, leaving 15 bases between them. CDR3: CASSGGGGEQFF. The DNA for the CDR3 is TGTGCCAGCTCCGGGGGTGGAGGCGAGCAGTTCTTC.

This clonotype was observed many times. The chain recombines TRBV12-3 or TRBV12-4 with TRBJ2-7; 8 bases align to TRBD1. This CDR3 region has 14 residues. The ends lost 5 bases at V and 2 bases at J; junction bases unmatched: 5. The CDR3 spells CASSTRQGPYEQYF. The CDR3 DNA sequence: TGTGCCAGCAGTACAAGACAGGGGCCCTACGAGCAGTACTTC.

This clonotype occurred many times. The rearrangement uses TRBV19 and TRBJ1-1; 11 bases map to TRBD1. Trimming at V came to 7 bases and at J to 6 bases, leaving 10 bases not matched to a gene. The germline V gene encodes CDR1 LNHDA and CDR2 SQIVND (reference sequence). The CDR3 is made up of 15 amino acids. The CDR3 DNA reads TGTGCCAGTAATCCGGGACAGGGGGTCGTGGCTGAAGCTTTCTTT. This gives the protein CASNPGQGVVAEAFF.

This clonotype was seen many times. The CDR3 protein is CASNGDGLQGPQHF. CDR3 DNA sequence: TGTGCCAGTAATGGGGACGGACTACAGGGACCCCAGCATTTT. The chain links TRBV19 to TRBJ1-5; maybe TRBD1 (6 bases). The CDR3 totals 14 residues. Between the trimmed V and J ends, which lost 7 bases and 10 bases, there was a span of 20 bases. The germline V gene has CDR1 LNHDA and CDR2 SQIVND (reference sequence).

This clonotype was recorded a few times. Just one base apart from a much larger clone, this may be a read error. The chain combines TRBV7-9 with TRBJ1-6, with D perhaps TRBD1 (5 bases). The CDR3 runs to 13 residues. CDR1 SEHNR and CDR2 FQNEAQ come from the germline V gene (reference sequence). CDR3 nucleotides: TGTGCCGGCAGCCCAGGGCCCCCCCGGCCCCTCCACTTT. Its protein is CAGSPGPPRPLHF.

The genes are TRBV6-1 and TRBJ2-1; 8 bases are a match to TRBD2. Germline CDR1 and CDR2: MNHNS and SASEGT. With 4 bases clipped from V and 7 bases from J, the junction kept 9 bases outside the gene matches. The CDR3 loop spans 15 amino acids. In nucleotides, the CDR3 is TGTGCCAGCAGTGCGACACCGGGACTAGGTAATGAGCAGTTCTTC. This codes for CASSATPGLGNEQFF.

This clonotype was detected ten times or more. This chain joins TRBV19 and TRBJ1-5; D is unclear. Deletions cut 5 bases from V and 1 base from J, with 9 bases between. Germline V gene sequence: CDR1 LNHDA, CDR2 SQIVND (reference sequence). This CDR3 region has 14 residues. The CDR3 loop reads CASSAGTSNQPQHF. Written as DNA, the CDR3 is TGTGCCAGTAGTGCAGGCACCAGCAATCAGCCCCAGCATTTT.

In its sample, this clonotype was seen many times. This sequence joins TRBV28 and TRBJ1-1, with 10 positions matching TRBD1. The CDR3 is 12 amino acids. Trimming cost V 6 bases and J 8 bases; bases outside gene matches: 3. The germline CDR1 and CDR2 sequences are MDHEN and SYDVKM. CDR3 coding DNA: TGTGCCAGCAGCGCGGGACAGGGGGAAGCTTTCTTT. It translates to CASSAGQGEAFF.

The sample holds many counts of this clonotype. The chain recombines TRBV7-8 with TRBJ1-6; no clear D gene. V was cut by 5 bases and J by 3 bases, with 11 bases left in between. The CDR3 has 15 amino acids. In germline, CDR1 is SGHVS, CDR2 FQNEAQ. In DNA form, the CDR3 reads TGTGCCAGCAGCCCCGGAGAACACTATAATTCACCCCTCCACTTT. Its protein is CASSPGEHYNSPLHF.

The table lists this clonotype with many counts. This sequence joins TRBV19 and TRBJ1-3; D perhaps matches TRBD1 (5 bases). Germline V gene data show CDR1 as LNHDA and CDR2 as SQIVND (reference sequence). The CDR3 spans 14 residues. V lost 7 bases, J lost 2 bases, and 12 bases lay in between. CDR3 loop: CASTPAGAGNTIYF. CDR3 DNA sequence: TGTGCCAGTACGCCAGCGGGGGCTGGAAACACCATATATTTT. Full variable domain (outside the CDR3, taken from reference TRBV19 and TRBJ1-3): DGGITQSPKYLFRKEGQNVTLSCEQNLNHDAMYWYRQDPGQGLRLIYYSQIVNDFQKGDIAEGYSVSREKKESFPLTVTSAQKNPTAFYLCASTPAGAGNTIYFGEGSWLTVV.

At least ten counts were recorded for this clonotype. This chain connects TRBV2 to TRBJ2-2; TRBD1 aligns across 10 bases. The germline V gene encodes CDR1 SNHLY and CDR2 FYNNEI. V was pared by 8 bases and J by 5 bases, with 8 bases of the junction left unmatched. The CDR3 has 15 residues. CDR3 nucleotide sequence: TGTGCCAGCGGGACAGGGGCGACTCGGACCGGGGAGCTGTTTTTT. It encodes CASGTGATRTGELFF.

This clonotype was seen repeatedly, ten times or more. The genes are TRBV5-1 and TRBJ2-3; D is ambiguous. With 4 bases removed from V and 11 bases from J, the gap between germline ends came to 17 bases. Germline CDR1 SGHRS, CDR2 YFSETQ. This CDR3 contains 13 residues. The DNA of the CDR3 is TGCGCCAGCAGCGAGACCGGCTGGGCCGAGCAGTATTTT. It is translated as CASSETGWAEQYF.

This clonotype was seen ten or more times. The chain links TRBV7-3 to TRBJ2-2; D possibly corresponds to TRBD1 (6 bases). CDR1 is SGHTA, CDR2 FQGTGA, per germline. The CDR3 contains 16 residues. V shed 2 bases and J shed 4 bases, with 14 bases lying between them. DNA for the CDR3: TGTGCCAGCAGCTTAGGGGTCAGGGGCGGCACCGGGGAGCTGTTTTTT. Its translation is CASSLGVRGGTGELFF. The full variable domain, in which reference TRBV7-3 and TRBJ2-2 provide the parts outside the CDR3, is GAGVSQTPSNKVTEKGKYVELRCDPISGHTALYWYRQSLGQGPEFLIYFQGTGAADDSGLPNDRFFAVRPEGSVSTLKIQRTERGDSAVYLCASSLGVRGGTGELFFGEGSRLTVL.

This clonotype occurred many times. CDR3 region: CASIRGGTGAWEQFF. CDR3 DNA sequence: TGTGCCAGCATCCGGGGGGGGACAGGGGCCTGGGAGCAGTTCTTC. The V gene is TRBV12-3 or TRBV12-4, the J gene TRBJ2-1; the match to TRBD1 covers 10 bases. V lost 7 bases, J lost 10 bases, and 13 bases stayed unmatched. The CDR3 is 15 amino acids.

This clonotype was picked up many times. The V and J genes are TRBV2 and TRBJ2-1; 7 bases map to TRBD2. The CDR3 consists of 13 residues. With V trimmed by 6 bases and J by 9 bases, 8 bases remained unmatched. Germline V gene lookup returns CDR1 SNHLY and CDR2 FYNNEI. CDR3 in DNA: TGTGCCAGCAGGCGAGCGGGGTCCCGTGAGCAGTTCTTC. Protein product: CASRRAGSREQFF.

The rearrangement uses TRBV7-8 and TRBJ2-1; 14 positions agree with TRBD2. The CDR3 has 17 amino acids. After removal of 5 bases from V and 6 bases from J, the junction contained 9 bases not matched to a gene. Germline V gene data show CDR1 as SGHVS and CDR2 as FQNEAQ. The CDR3 protein is CASSVGLAGEFGNEQFF. The DNA for the CDR3 is TGTGCCAGCAGCGTGGGACTAGCGGGAGAGTTTGGCAATGAGCAGTTCTTC.

The chain carries TRBV7-3 and TRBJ2-1; D is uncertain. V shed 5 bases and J shed 8 bases, with 13 bases lying between them. There are 13 residues in the CDR3. Germline loops: CDR1 SGHTA, CDR2 FQGTGA. CDR3 sequence reads: CASSLHSADEQFF. CDR3 coding DNA: TGTGCCAGCAGCCTTCACTCAGCTGATGAGCAGTTCTTC.

This clonotype was counted at least ten times. The V call is TRBV7-2, the J call TRBJ2-5; D is possibly TRBD2 (5 bases). The V end was cut by 1 base, the J end by 2 bases, with 11 bases between. This CDR3 is 15 amino acids long. Germline loops: CDR1 SGHTA, CDR2 FQGNSA. CDR3 loop: CASSLGGNPQETQYF. CDR3 nucleotide sequence: TGTGCCAGCAGCTTAGGAGGGAATCCTCAAGAGACCCAGTACTTC. Full variable domain (missing parts from reference TRBV7-2 and TRBJ2-5): GAGVSQSPSNKVTEKGKDVELRCDPISGHTALYWYRQSLGQGLEFLIYFQGNSAPDKSGLPSDRFSAERTGGSVSTLTIQRTQQEDSAVYLCASSLGGNPQETQYFGPGTRLLVL.

About this clonotype itself: Since a much larger clone is just one base distant, this may be a read error. The chain joins TRBV27 to TRBJ2-7; D may be TRBD1 or TRBD2 (5 bases each). The CDR3 has 13 residues. Germline assignment: CDR1 MNHEY and CDR2 SMNVEV (reference sequence). V was trimmed by 3 bases and J by 3 bases, leaving 9 bases between them. CDR3 protein: CASSFGDGYEQYF. The CDR3 bases are TGTGCCAGCAGTTTCGGGGACGGCTACGAGCAGTACTTC.

This clonotype was seen at least ten times. The gene calls are TRBV12-3 or TRBV12-4 and TRBJ1-1; D is perhaps TRBD1 (5 bases). V lost 0 bases, J lost 5 bases, and 10 bases lay in between. CDR3 length: 14 residues. CDR3 sequence reads: CASSLAGARTEAFF. The CDR3 nucleotides are TGTGCCAGCAGTTTAGCAGGGGCGAGGACTGAAGCTTTCTTT.

This clonotype was seen ten or more times. The J gene is TRBJ2-7, the V gene TRBV18, with TRBD2 as a possible D gene (5 bases). Trimming removed 2 bases at V and 2 bases at J, with 7 bases between. CDR1 is KGHSH and CDR2 is LQKENI in the germline V gene. The CDR3 spans 13 residues. The CDR3 loop is CASSPGGTYEQYF. The DNA for the CDR3 is TGTGCCAGCTCACCAGGAGGAACCTACGAGCAGTACTTC.

In this sample, this clonotype turned up many times. V usage is TRBV2 and J usage is TRBJ1-1; D is perhaps TRBD1 (6 bases). The ends were cut back, 4 bases at V and 13 bases at J, with 7 bases in the middle. This CDR3 has 9 residues. Per the germline V gene, CDR1 is SNHLY and CDR2 is FYNNEI. CDR3 loop: CASSAQGFF. In nucleotides, the CDR3 is TGTGCCAGCAGTGCACAGGGTTTCTTT.